Below are 15 T cell receptor beta chains sequenced from a single sample in a study of identical twins. One entry per CDR3 protein, called by TCRdb with MiXCR from the 5' RACE reads. The sample consists of approximately 600,000 distinct CDR3 sequences, around 7.4% of them appearing once. The sample was also reused in another study, on yellow fever vaccine responses in identical twins.

The sequencing sample was made of PBMCs. The receptor set was obtained from a woman under 30 in good health.

Ten or more counts support this clonotype. The chain combines TRBV24-1 with TRBJ2-5; D may be TRBD1 or TRBD2 (5 bases each). Trimming pared 2 bases from V and 2 bases from J, leaving 11 bases between. Per the germline V gene, CDR1 is KGHDR and CDR2 is SFDVKD. The length of the CDR3 is 15 residues. Here the CDR3 DNA reads TGTGCCACCAGTGATTCGGGACGGACACAAGAGACCCAGTACTTC. It translates to CATSDSGRTQETQYF.

The chain joins TRBV6-9 to TRBJ1-4; D uncertain. V lost 7 bases and J lost 8, with 20 bases in between. The CDR3 runs 15 residues. Germline values: CDR1 MNHGY, CDR2 SVAAGI. This chain's CDR3 is CASTYWEDLSEKLFF. In DNA, the CDR3 is TGTGCCAGCACCTATTGGGAGGATCTGAGCGAAAAACTGTTTTTT.

This clonotype was counted a few times. This rearrangement joins TRBV7-9 to TRBJ1-3; D remains unclear. Germline values: CDR1 SEHNR, CDR2 FQNEAQ (reference sequence). Trimming removed 4 bases from V and 7 bases from J, with 11 bases in between. The CDR3 runs to 13 residues. The CDR3, as DNA: TGTGCCAGCAGCTATGAATCTTTGAACACCATATATTTT. Translation: CASSYESLNTIYF. Variable domain in full (rest from reference TRBV7-9 and TRBJ1-3): DTGVSQNPRHKITKRGQNVTFRCDPISEHNRLYWYRQTLGQGPEFLTYFQNEAQLEKSRLLSDRFSAERPKGSFSTLEIQRTEQGDSAMYLCASSYESLNTIYFGEGSWLTVV.

This clonotype was recorded a few times. The chain carries TRBV28 and TRBJ2-1, with 16 positions matching TRBD2. V dropped 2 bases and J dropped 9; count of bases not matched to a gene: 7. Germline CDR1 reads MDHEN; CDR2 reads SYDVKM. CDR3 length: 17 residues. In DNA, the CDR3 is TGTGCCAGCAGTTTAATTGGGACTAGCGGGAGGGCCTCTGAGCAGTTCTTC. It encodes CASSLIGTSGRASEQFF.

In its sample, this clonotype was seen many times. The J gene is TRBJ1-1, the V gene TRBV12-3 or TRBV12-4, with a weak D call TRBD1 (5 bases). V was cut by 6 bases and J by 2 bases, with 16 bases left in between. This CDR3 is 15 amino acids long. CDR3: CASSPWGFNNTEAFF. The CDR3 DNA reads TGTGCCAGCAGCCCATGGGGGTTCAATAACACTGAAGCTTTCTTT.

The chain has TRBV7-9 and TRBJ2-1; 8 bases line up with TRBD2. Germline-derived CDR1 and CDR2 are SEHNR and FQNEAQ (reference sequence). The CDR3 extends over 17 amino acids. The J segment lost 0 bases and the V segment lost 7 bases, leaving 11 bases of the junction unmatched. The CDR3 is CASTTTSGQSSYNEQFF. The CDR3 DNA follows: TGTGCCAGCACCACAACTAGCGGTCAAAGCTCCTACAATGAGCAGTTCTTC.

This clonotype was seen at least ten times. The gene calls are TRBV11-2 and TRBJ2-2, with 9 bases fitting TRBD2. There are 17 residues in the CDR3. The junction had 7 bases not matched to a gene; V was cut back by 5 bases and J by 0 bases. Germline V gene data show CDR1 as SGHAT and CDR2 as FQNNGV. In DNA form, the CDR3 reads TGTGCCAGCAGCCCAATAGCGGGGGCTACGAACACCGGGGAGCTGTTTTTT. Amino acid sequence: CASSPIAGATNTGELFF.

This clonotype appeared a few times. CDR3: CASSLPRLVVGYRDEQFF. The DNA of the CDR3 is TGTGCCAGCTCGCTACCTAGACTAGTCGTAGGATATCGTGATGAGCAGTTCTTC. The rearrangement uses TRBV18 and TRBJ2-1; a possible D gene is TRBD2 (6 bases). This CDR3 comprises 18 residues. Germline assignment: CDR1 KGHSH and CDR2 LQKENI. Trimming pared 6 bases from V and 8 bases from J, leaving 29 bases between.

This clonotype was recorded a few times. The chain joins TRBV5-1 to TRBJ2-5; D is undetermined. This CDR3 region has 12 residues. Trimming removed 5 bases at V and 1 base at J, with 6 bases between. The germline CDR1 and CDR2 sequences are SGHRS and YFSETQ. The CDR3 sequence: CASRYIQETQYF. DNA of the CDR3: TGCGCCAGCAGGTACATCCAAGAGACCCAGTACTTC.

Here the CDR3 reads CASSPTSATRVSTANTEAFF. The DNA of the CDR3 is TGCGCCAGCAGCCCAACTTCCGCAACAAGGGTTTCAACGGCGAACACTGAAGCTTTCTTT. V usage is TRBV4-1 and J usage is TRBJ1-1; the D is unclear. The CDR3 consists of 20 residues. Trimming removed 4 bases from V and 1 base from J, with 28 bases in between. Looked up from germline, CDR1 is MGHRA and CDR2 is YSYEKL.

This clonotype was seen a few times. The chain links TRBV7-2 to TRBJ1-1; D unclear. Trimming left V 7 bases short and J 0 bases short, with 9 bases between. The CDR3 sequence is 13 residues long. Per germline, CDR1 SGHTA and CDR2 FQGNSA. CDR3 in DNA: TGTGCCAGCAAGATAGGGATGAACACTGAAGCTTTCTTT. Protein sequence: CASKIGMNTEAFF.

The rearrangement uses TRBV29-1 and TRBJ1-2, with 10 bases matching TRBD1. After removal of 4 bases from V and 4 bases from J, the junction contained 12 bases not matched to a gene. Germline loops: CDR1 SQVTM, CDR2 ANQGSEA. The CDR3 totals 16 residues. The CDR3 DNA follows: TGCAGCGTTGCAATTGGGACAGGGGTCTACCTCTATGGCTACACCTTC. It codes for CSVAIGTGVYLYGYTF.

The gene calls are TRBV7-7 and TRBJ2-2, with a weak D call TRBD1 (6 bases). Germline CDR1 and CDR2: SSHAT and FNYEAQ (reference sequence). The germline V and J ends were trimmed by 5 bases and 10 bases, with 14 bases remaining between them. The CDR3 has 13 amino acids. In nucleotides, the CDR3 is TGTGCCAGCAGCCCACAACAGGGATTGGAGCTGTTTTTT. Protein sequence: CASSPQQGLELFF.

Only a few counts were recorded for this clonotype. V and J are TRBV15 and TRBJ2-5; D is unclear. The CDR3 covers 12 residues. V shed 1 base and J shed 2 bases, with 2 bases lying between them. Germline lookup yields CDR1 LNHNV and CDR2 YYDKDF (reference sequence). The chain's CDR3 is CATSRGQETQYF. CDR3 nucleotide sequence: TGTGCCACCAGCAGAGGGCAAGAGACCCAGTACTTC.

The genes are TRBV6-1 and TRBJ2-1; the match to TRBD1 covers 9 bases. Germline CDR1 and CDR2: MNHNS and SASEGT. The CDR3 totals 15 residues. V lost 3 bases and J lost 6; bases outside the gene matches: 6. The CDR3 DNA reads TGTGCCAGCAGTGAGTCGGGACAGGGTTTCAATGAGCAGTTCTTC. This translates into CASSESGQGFNEQFF.